The 13 T cell receptor beta chains presented below share a single source sample, sequenced in a study of T cells in localized non-small cell lung cancer. Libraries were prepared by immunoSEQ multiplex PCR; TCRdb keeps only in-frame clonotypes and omits some of them. The table has tens of thousands of clones, approximately 80% seen once. This sample comprised PBMCs, obtained before any cancer treatment. The receptor set was obtained from a man aged 35 to 69 with stage II lung adenocarcinoma.

The rearrangement joins TRBV27 to TRBJ2-2; D is perhaps TRBD2 (6 bases). CDR1 MNHEY and CDR2 SMNVEV come from the germline V gene (reference sequence). CDR3 length: 11 residues. V lost 8 bases and J 7 bases, leaving 8 bases between the germline ends. The CDR3 bases are TGTGCCAGCTCCGGGGGCGGGGAGCTGTTTTTT. Its protein product is CASSGGGELFF.

The chain links TRBV11-2 to TRBJ1-1; maybe TRBD1 (5 bases). Germline CDR1 and CDR2: SGHAT and FQNNGV. The V end was cut by 1 base, the J end by 0 bases, with 6 bases between. The CDR3 extends over 14 amino acids. The CDR3 spells CASSLGQLNTEAFF. The CDR3 DNA follows: TGTGCCAGCAGCTTAGGACAGCTGAACACTGAAGCTTTCTTT. The variable domain in full, with the rest retrieved from reference TRBV11-2 and TRBJ1-1, is EAGVAQSPRYKIIEKRQSVAFWCNPISGHATLYWYQQILGQGPKLLIQFQNNGVVDDSQLPKDRFSAERLKGVDSTLKIQPAKLEDSAVYLCASSLGQLNTEAFFGQGTRLTVV.

J is TRBJ2-4 and V is TRBV14; 9 bases fit TRBD2. There are 16 residues in the CDR3. Germline assignment: CDR1 SGHDN and CDR2 FVKESK. V was pared by 0 bases and J by 6 bases, with 6 bases of the junction left unmatched. The CDR3 here is CASSQEGPTSGNIQYF. The CDR3 region has the DNA TGTGCCAGCAGCCAAGAAGGTCCGACTAGCGGAAACATTCAGTACTTC.

CDR3 residues: CASSLNGDKNIQYF. CDR3 coding DNA: TGCGCCAGCAGCCTGAACGGCGACAAAAACATTCAGTACTTC. This chain uses TRBV5-1 with TRBJ2-4; no reliable D call. The CDR3 is 14 amino acids. V was trimmed by 4 bases and J by 3 bases, leaving 11 bases between them. Per germline, CDR1 SGHRS and CDR2 YFSETQ.

This clone was counted a single time. The sample has other DNA sequences that encode this CDR3 too. The V and J genes are TRBV5-5 and TRBJ1-3, with D perhaps matching TRBD1 (5 bases). Trimming removed 0 bases at V and 0 bases at J, with 13 bases between. In germline, CDR1 is SGHKS, CDR2 YYEKEE (reference sequence). The CDR3 has 17 amino acids. The CDR3 protein is CASSLAPTGDSGNTIYF. Here the CDR3 DNA reads TGTGCCAGCAGCTTGGCCCCCACGGGGGACTCTGGAAACACCATATATTTT.

The chain combines TRBV7-2 with TRBJ2-7; 10 positions match TRBD1. V trimming: 3 bases; J trimming: 6 bases; junction bases outside the gene matches: 8. From germline, CDR1 is SGHTA and CDR2 FQGNSA. The CDR3 contains 15 residues. The DNA for the CDR3 is TGTGCCAGCAGCTTGGCCGGGACAGGGGCAGGCGAGCAGTACTTC. The encoded protein is CASSLAGTGAGEQYF.

V usage is TRBV7-9 and J usage is TRBJ2-7; D uncertain. The CDR3 is 15 residues long. Germline assignment: CDR1 SEHNR and CDR2 FQNEAQ (reference sequence). V lost 7 bases to trimming and J lost 2 bases, with 18 bases between them. The CDR3 region is CASNYSISNTYEQYF. The DNA of the CDR3 is TGTGCCAGCAACTATTCTATCTCAAATACCTACGAGCAGTACTTC.

V usage is TRBV11-3 and J usage is TRBJ2-2; TRBD2 agrees at 11 bases. The germline V gene has CDR1 SGHNT and CDR2 YENEEA. This CDR3 region has 16 residues. V shed 6 bases and J 7 bases; nucleotides not matched to a gene: 10. The CDR3 is CASSPGTSGGNGELFF. DNA of the CDR3: TGTGCCAGCAGTCCTGGGACTAGCGGAGGGAACGGGGAGCTGTTTTTT.

This sequence joins TRBV2 and TRBJ1-2, with 8 bases aligning to TRBD1. Per the germline V gene, CDR1 is SNHLY and CDR2 is FYNNEI. Trimming cost V 8 bases and J 3 bases; bases outside gene matches: 8. The CDR3 loop spans 14 amino acids. The CDR3 protein is CASQDREPYYGYTF. Here the CDR3 DNA reads TGTGCCAGCCAGGACAGGGAGCCTTACTATGGCTACACCTTC.

The chain has TRBV5-6 and TRBJ2-5; 11 positions agree with TRBD2. The CDR3 totals 15 residues. V shed 0 bases, J shed 5 bases, and the junction held 3 bases outside the gene matches. The germline V gene encodes CDR1 SGHDT and CDR2 YYEEEE. This chain's CDR3 is CASSLGLAGLETQYF. The DNA for the CDR3 is TGTGCCAGCAGCTTGGGACTAGCGGGATTGGAGACCCAGTACTTC.

The V and J genes are TRBV27 and TRBJ1-2, with 8 positions matching TRBD1. The V segment lost 5 bases and the J segment 4 bases; nucleotides outside the gene matches: 12. Germline V CDR1 and CDR2: MNHEY, SMNVEV (reference sequence). This CDR3 is 16 amino acids long. The CDR3 spells CASSRRDRTDVYGYTF. The CDR3 DNA sequence: TGTGCCAGCAGTCGCCGGGACAGGACGGACGTCTATGGCTACACCTTC.

This clone was detected only once. This sequence joins TRBV10-3 and TRBJ2-1, with D perhaps matching TRBD2 (5 bases). The length of the CDR3 is 15 residues. Per germline, CDR1 ENHRY and CDR2 SYGVKD. V dropped 1 base and J dropped 2 bases, with 9 bases sitting between them. The CDR3 DNA reads TGTGCCATCAGTGAGTTGGCGGGTCCCTACAATGAGCAGTTCTTC. It is translated as CAISELAGPYNEQFF.

This sequence joins TRBV29-1 and TRBJ1-2, with D maybe TRBD1 (5 bases). The V and J ends lost 4 bases and 2 bases respectively, with 11 bases between them. CDR3 length: 13 amino acids. Germline V lookup: CDR1 SQVTM, CDR2 ANQGSEA. For the CDR3, the DNA is TGCAGCGTTGGCGGAGACAGCAACTATGGCTACACCTTC. Encoded protein: CSVGGDSNYGYTF.